Each of the 18 T cell receptor beta chains below was sequenced from the same sample in a study of cytomegalovirus exposure and HLA in healthy donors. TCRdb's table, derived via immunoSEQ multiplex PCR, lists solely in-frame clones and lacks some. The data show 130,000 to 150,000 clones, approximately 86% seen once. Input material: PBMCs. These receptors originate from a woman aged 18-29 years in good health and CMV-seropositive.

The V gene is TRBV9, the J gene TRBJ2-1; 9 bases fit TRBD1. CDR1 and CDR2 from the germline V gene are SGDLS and YYNGEE. Trimming at V came to 4 bases and at J to 5 bases, leaving 10 bases not matched to a gene. The CDR3 totals 16 residues. CDR3 sequence reads: CASSRYRDRANNEQFF. For the CDR3, the DNA is TGTGCCAGCAGCCGATACCGGGACAGGGCCAACAATGAGCAGTTCTTC.

The chain links TRBV5-1 to TRBJ2-1; D unresolved. V dropped 3 bases and J dropped 0 bases, with 10 bases sitting between them. Germline V gives CDR1 SGHRS, CDR2 YFSETQ. The CDR3 contains 15 residues. CDR3 in amino acids: CASSYTSGSYNEQFF. In nucleotides, the CDR3 is TGCGCCAGCAGCTATACATCGGGCTCCTACAATGAGCAGTTCTTC.

This clone was counted a single time. The J gene is TRBJ2-1, the V gene TRBV18; D gene ambiguous. CDR3 size: 13 residues. CDR1 and CDR2 from the germline V gene are KGHSH and LQKENI. Trimming left V 3 bases short and J 5 bases short, with 8 bases between. CDR3 amino acids: CASSPRLDNEQFF. Here the CDR3 DNA reads TGTGCCAGCTCACCCCGACTCGACAATGAGCAGTTCTTC.

The V and J genes are TRBV27 and TRBJ2-1, with 14 bases identical to TRBD2. The V segment lost 5 bases and the J segment 8 bases; nucleotides outside the gene matches: 8. Germline values: CDR1 MNHEY, CDR2 SMNVEV (reference sequence). This CDR3 has 16 amino acids. Here the CDR3 reads CASSTRTSGGLDEQFF. CDR3 bases: TGTGCCAGCAGTACAAGGACTAGCGGGGGGTTGGATGAGCAGTTCTTC.

V usage is TRBV7-9 and J usage is TRBJ2-1, with D possibly being TRBD2 (5 bases). The V gene lost 1 base and the J gene lost 8 bases, with 12 bases spanning the gap. The CDR3 has 14 residues. CDR1 and CDR2 (germline): SEHNR, FQNEAQ (reference sequence). Here the CDR3 DNA reads TGTGCCAGCAGCTTAGATAGCGCCGAGGATGAGCAGTTCTTC. It is translated as CASSLDSAEDEQFF. The variable domain in full, with the rest retrieved from reference TRBV7-9 and TRBJ2-1, is DTGVSQNPRHKITKRGQNVTFRCDPISEHNRLYWYRQTLGQGPEFLTYFQNEAQLEKSRLLSDRFSAERPKGSFSTLEIQRTEQGDSAMYLCASSLDSAEDEQFFGPGTRLTVL.

Only one count was recorded for this clone. The rearrangement uses TRBV5-1 and TRBJ1-1; D remains unclear. V lost 6 bases and J 4 bases, leaving 22 bases between the germline ends. Germline V CDR1 and CDR2: SGHRS, YFSETQ. The CDR3 loop spans 16 amino acids. This chain's CDR3 is CASNDRSGGESTEAFF. CDR3 coding DNA: TGCGCCAGCAATGATAGATCGGGAGGCGAATCCACTGAAGCTTTCTTT.

The J gene is TRBJ1-4, the V gene TRBV19, with D unresolved. The CDR3 runs 14 residues. Trimming left V 10 bases short and J 7 bases short, with 19 bases between. Germline CDR1 and CDR2: LNHDA and SQIVND (reference sequence). This chain's CDR3 is CATAYASQPEKLFF. Written as DNA, the CDR3 is TGTGCCACCGCTTATGCGAGTCAACCTGAAAAACTGTTTTTT.

The gene calls are TRBV28 and TRBJ2-7; 11 bases agree with TRBD1. The V and J ends lost 2 bases and 7 bases, in that order; junction bases with no gene match: 19. The CDR3 sequence is 19 residues long. In germline, CDR1 is MDHEN, CDR2 SYDVKM. The CDR3 bases are TGTGCCAGCAGTTTAGGTCGGACAGGGGGCCTTAGAACCCCTCGGGAGCAGTACTTC. The encoded protein is CASSLGRTGGLRTPREQYF.

The chain joins TRBV6-4 to TRBJ1-6, with D unclear. CDR1 and CDR2 from the germline V gene are MRHNA and SNTAGT. This CDR3 contains 13 residues. V lost 5 bases, J lost 6 bases, and 8 bases lay in between. CDR3: CASSSEVNSPLHF. CDR3 sequence (DNA): TGTGCCAGCAGTTCGGAGGTTAATTCACCCCTCCACTTT.

The sample holds a few counts of this clone. The chain is built from TRBV6-6 and TRBJ2-7; D possibly corresponds to TRBD2 (5 bases). This CDR3 is 12 amino acids long. Trimming shortened V by 6 bases and J by 3 bases, and 9 bases separated the two germline ends. The V gene's germline CDR1 is MNHNY and CDR2 SVGAGI (reference sequence). The CDR3 protein is CASRGRDYEQYF. The DNA for the CDR3 is TGTGCCAGCAGGGGGAGAGACTACGAGCAGTACTTC.

The chain carries TRBV27 and TRBJ2-7; perhaps TRBD2 as D (5 bases). Trimming cost V 7 bases and J 6 bases, with 19 bases left between them. The germline V gene has CDR1 MNHEY and CDR2 SMNVEV (reference sequence). The CDR3 runs 14 residues. CDR3 bases: TGTGCCAGCATTCGGTCGAGCGGAGGCGGCGAGCAGTACTTC. Its protein product is CASIRSSGGGEQYF.

The chain is built from TRBV28 and TRBJ1-1, with D perhaps matching TRBD1 (6 bases). Per the germline V gene, CDR1 is MDHEN and CDR2 is SYDVKM. There are 13 residues in the CDR3. The V and J ends lost 7 bases and 4 bases respectively, with 13 bases between them. DNA of the CDR3: TGTGCCAGCAACAGGGCTGGGGCCACTGAAGCTTTCTTT. Protein product: CASNRAGATEAFF.

In DNA, the CDR3 is TGCAGCGTTGCAGTCTCCGAGGGTTCACCCCTCCACTTT. This codes for CSVAVSEGSPLHF. V and J are TRBV29-1 and TRBJ1-6; D is ambiguous. Germline lookup yields CDR1 SQVTM and CDR2 ANQGSEA. CDR3 length: 13 amino acids. The V and J ends lost 4 bases and 9 bases respectively, with 13 bases between them. The full variable domain, its missing parts supplied by reference TRBV29-1 and TRBJ1-6, is SAVISQKPSRDICQRGTSLTIQCQVDSQVTMMFWYRQQPGQSLTLIATANQGSEATYESGFVIDKFPISRPNLTFSTLTVSNMSPEDSSIYLCSVAVSEGSPLHFGNGTRLTVT.

The chain carries TRBV6-6 and TRBJ2-1, with 10 nucleotides matching TRBD2. The V segment lost 6 bases and the J segment 3 bases; nucleotides outside the gene matches: 5. Germline loops: CDR1 MNHNY, CDR2 SVGAGI (reference sequence). The CDR3 is 15 amino acids. This CDR3 is CASRQPSGSYNEQFF. In nucleotides, the CDR3 is TGTGCCAGCAGACAACCTAGCGGGAGCTACAATGAGCAGTTCTTC.

The V gene is TRBV30, the J gene TRBJ1-3; TRBD1 agrees at 10 bases. Looked up from germline, CDR1 is GTSNPN and CDR2 is SVGIG (reference sequence). With 5 bases clipped from V and 8 bases from J, the junction kept 6 bases outside the gene matches. The CDR3 extends over 13 amino acids. CDR3 region: CAWSRDRGYTIYF. The CDR3 DNA follows: TGTGCCTGGTCCCGGGACAGGGGTTACACCATATATTTT.

V usage is TRBV15 and J usage is TRBJ2-5; TRBD2 agrees at 7 bases. The germline gives CDR1 LNHNV, CDR2 YYDKDF (reference sequence). CDR3 size: 14 residues. The V and J ends lost 1 base and 5 bases, in that order; junction bases with no gene match: 4. CDR3 sequence (DNA): TGTGCCACCAGCAGAGCGGGGGGAGCTGAGACCCAGTACTTC. Its translation is CATSRAGGAETQYF.

This chain uses TRBV2 with TRBJ2-3, with 11 positions matching TRBD2. V was pared by 6 bases and J by 0 bases, with 5 bases of the junction left unmatched. Per germline, CDR1 SNHLY and CDR2 FYNNEI. The CDR3 sequence is 16 residues long. The chain's CDR3 is CASRLTSGSSTDTQYF. The CDR3 DNA is TGTGCCAGCAGGCTAACTAGCGGGAGTAGCACAGATACGCAGTATTTT.

This clone was observed once. Other DNA sequences in the sample encode the same CDR3. The gene calls are TRBV27 and TRBJ1-1; D is unclear. In germline, CDR1 is MNHEY, CDR2 SMNVEV (reference sequence). Deletions cut 0 bases from V and 1 base from J, with 3 bases between. CDR3 length equals 13 residues. The CDR3 sequence: CASSLSRNTEAFF. The DNA of the CDR3 is TGTGCCAGCAGTTTATCCAGGAACACTGAAGCTTTCTTT.